These 19 T cell receptor beta chains share one sample of origin, sequenced in a study of T cell responses to AZD1222 COVID-19 vaccine. The data were produced by immunoSEQ multiplex PCR, yet TCRdb's version contains in-frame clones alone and is incomplete. The profile shows 50,000 or so clones, approximately 90% of them singletons. Sequenced here: peripheral blood, sampled 28 days after the second AZD1222 dose. The source is an adult who received the AZD1222 COVID-19 vaccine.

J is TRBJ2-7 and V is TRBV19; no reliable D call. V was shortened by 5 bases and J by 2 bases, with 1 base between the two germline ends. Germline V gene data show CDR1 as LNHDA and CDR2 as SQIVND (reference sequence). The length of the CDR3 is 10 residues. The CDR3, as DNA: TGTGCCAGTAGTCCCTACGAGCAGTACTTC. Translating it yields CASSPYEQYF.

The V and J genes are TRBV6-2 or TRBV6-3 and TRBJ2-1; D is perhaps TRBD2 (6 bases). Between the trimmed V and J ends, which lost 0 bases and 7 bases, there was a span of 19 bases. The CDR3 contains 17 residues. Germline V gives CDR1 MNHEY, CDR2 SVGEGT. CDR3 sequence (DNA): TGTGCCAGCAGTTACTCTCAACGGGAGTATATTGGAAATGAGCAGTTCTTC. Translating it yields CASSYSQREYIGNEQFF.

V gene TRBV5-4 combines with J gene TRBJ2-5, with D perhaps TRBD1 (6 bases). V was pared by 0 bases and J by 4 bases, with 16 bases between. The germline gives CDR1 SGHNT, CDR2 YYREEE (reference sequence). The CDR3 contains 16 residues. CDR3 sequence (DNA): TGTGCCAGCAGCTTGGAAGGCAGGGGTTTAGTAGAGACCCAGTACTTC. Protein product: CASSLEGRGLVETQYF.

The chain carries TRBV24-1 and TRBJ1-6; D not certain. Per the germline V gene, CDR1 is KGHDR and CDR2 is SFDVKD. V was cut by 5 bases and J by 8 bases, with 9 bases left in between. CDR3 length: 13 amino acids. CDR3: CATSVDGDSPLHF. CDR3 in DNA: TGTGCCACCAGTGTTGACGGGGATTCACCCCTCCACTTT.

This chain connects TRBV3-1 (or the pseudogene TRBV3-2) to TRBJ2-2, with 11 positions matching TRBD1. The CDR3 contains 15 residues. The germline CDR1 and CDR2 sequences are LGHDT and YNNKEL (reference sequence). Trimming took 6 bases from V and 4 from J; bases not matched to a gene: 4. CDR3 amino acids: CASSPGTGGTGELFF. The CDR3, as DNA: TGTGCCAGCAGTCCCGGGACAGGGGGCACCGGGGAGCTGTTTTTT.

The CDR3 here is CASSPDSSYNSPLHF. The CDR3 DNA reads as TGTGCCAGCAGCCCTGACAGCTCCTATAATTCACCCCTCCACTTT. The chain employs TRBV7-6 and TRBJ1-6; a weak D match, TRBD1 (5 bases). The germline gives CDR1 SGHVS, CDR2 FNYEAQ. The ends were cut back, 5 bases at V and 0 bases at J, with 8 bases in the middle. The CDR3 has 15 residues.

The chain employs TRBV12-5 and TRBJ2-3; 14 positions agree with TRBD2. Germline loops: CDR1 LGHNT, CDR2 FRNRAP. J gave up 5 bases and V 5 bases, and 6 bases lay outside the gene matches. This CDR3 comprises 16 residues. The CDR3 here is CASGPGLAGGLDTQYF. CDR3 bases: TGTGCTAGTGGTCCCGGACTAGCGGGAGGACTAGATACGCAGTATTTT.

The chain couples TRBV5-1 to TRBJ2-1, with unresolved D. The CDR3 length is 14 residues. V lost 0 bases and J 6 bases, leaving 10 bases between the germline ends. Germline loops: CDR1 SGHRS, CDR2 YFSETQ. This CDR3 is CASSLATTSNEQFF. The CDR3, as DNA: TGCGCCAGCAGCTTGGCCACAACAAGCAATGAGCAGTTCTTC.

The rearrangement links TRBV5-1 to TRBJ2-7, with a weak D call TRBD2 (6 bases). The CDR3 has 13 residues. V was clipped by 2 bases and J by 6 bases, with 12 bases between them. The germline V gene has CDR1 SGHRS and CDR2 YFSETQ. In nucleotides, the CDR3 is TGCGCCAGCAGCTTCGCACTAGCATTCGAGCAGTACTTC. It yields the protein CASSFALAFEQYF.

The gene calls are TRBV9 and TRBJ1-2; D call uncertain. Germline V gene data show CDR1 as SGDLS and CDR2 as YYNGEE. The ends were cut back, 0 bases at V and 3 bases at J, with 9 bases in the middle. The CDR3 has 14 amino acids. CDR3 loop: CASSVEAEHYGYTF. The CDR3 DNA is TGTGCCAGCAGCGTAGAGGCAGAGCACTATGGCTACACCTTC.

This chain links TRBV7-9 with TRBJ1-2, with no clear D. The V end was cut by 1 base, the J end by 3 bases, with 9 bases between. The CDR3 runs to 14 residues. Looked up from germline, CDR1 is SEHNR and CDR2 is FQNEAQ (reference sequence). As DNA, the CDR3 is TGTGCCAGCAGCTTAGAAGGCTGGGACTATGGCTACACCTTC. This sequence encodes CASSLEGWDYGYTF.

The chain links TRBV28 to TRBJ1-2; D remains unclear. Germline values: CDR1 MDHEN, CDR2 SYDVKM. This CDR3 is built from 13 residues. Between the trimmed V and J ends, which lost 3 bases and 4 bases, there was a span of 9 bases. The CDR3 DNA reads as TGTGCCAGCAGTTTCCCCCCGTCCTATGGCTACACCTTC. This gives the protein CASSFPPSYGYTF.

V and J are TRBV7-9 and TRBJ2-7; D is undetermined. Germline CDR1 reads SEHNR; CDR2 reads FQNEAQ (reference sequence). The CDR3 extends over 13 amino acids. With 7 bases removed from V and 0 bases from J, the gap between germline ends came to 10 bases. The CDR3, as DNA: TGTGCCAGCACGTCGGAGAGCTCCTACGAGCAGTACTTC. This codes for CASTSESSYEQYF. Full variable domain (remainder filled in from reference TRBV7-9 and TRBJ2-7): DTGVSQNPRHKITKRGQNVTFRCDPISEHNRLYWYRQTLGQGPEFLTYFQNEAQLEKSRLLSDRFSAERPKGSFSTLEIQRTEQGDSAMYLCASTSESSYEQYFGPGTRLTVT.

This clone was observed a single time. V usage is TRBV18 and J usage is TRBJ1-1, with TRBD1 as a possible D gene (5 bases). The CDR3 covers 13 residues. V was cut by 4 bases and J by 1 base, with 7 bases left in between. Germline V gene sequence: CDR1 KGHSH, CDR2 LQKENI. In DNA, the CDR3 is TGTGCCAGCTCACAGGGGAGGAACACTGAAGCTTTCTTT. It specifies CASSQGRNTEAFF.

V gene TRBV6-2 or TRBV6-3 combines with J gene TRBJ2-1, with 9 bases aligning to TRBD1. CDR1 is MNHEY and CDR2 is SVGEGT in the germline V gene. The CDR3 totals 15 residues. V lost 5 bases and J lost 6; bases outside the gene matches: 8. CDR3 sequence reads: CASSPPGQGRNEQFF. CDR3 in DNA: TGTGCCAGCAGTCCCCCCGGACAGGGGCGCAATGAGCAGTTCTTC.

This chain links TRBV24-1 with TRBJ1-2; 7 bases fit TRBD1. Germline V gene lookup returns CDR1 KGHDR and CDR2 SFDVKD. V dropped 7 bases and J dropped 3; count of bases not matched to a gene: 7. This CDR3 has 14 residues. The CDR3 here is CATSARDSYYGYTF. The CDR3 nucleotides read TGTGCCACCAGCGCTCGGGACAGCTACTATGGCTACACCTTC.

This clone was seen once. The genes are TRBV7-2 and TRBJ2-7, with no clear D. CDR3 length: 13 residues. Germline V gene sequence: CDR1 SGHTA, CDR2 FQGNSA. The V gene lost 5 bases and the J gene lost 0 bases, with 8 bases spanning the gap. CDR3 protein: CASSAPSSYEQYF. CDR3 coding DNA: TGTGCCAGCAGCGCCCCTAGCTCCTACGAGCAGTACTTC. The whole variable domain, filled in from reference TRBV7-2 and TRBJ2-7, reads GAGVSQSPSNKVTEKGKDVELRCDPISGHTALYWYRQSLGQGLEFLIYFQGNSAPDKSGLPSDRFSAERTGGSVSTLTIQRTQQEDSAVYLCASSAPSSYEQYFGPGTRLTVT.

The rearrangement uses TRBV6-5 and TRBJ1-2; no firm D call. Germline CDR1 and CDR2: MNHEY and SVGAGI. The V end lost 10 bases, the J end lost 2 bases, and 5 bases lay between the germline ends. The CDR3 totals 10 residues. CDR3 coding DNA: TGTGCCACCCGGAACTATGGCTACACCTTC. Translated: CATRNYGYTF.

This clone was counted only a few times. The chain recombines TRBV5-1 with TRBJ2-1; the D is unclear. CDR3 length: 15 amino acids. The germline V gene has CDR1 SGHRS and CDR2 YFSETQ. V was clipped by 4 bases and J by 1 base, with 12 bases between them. CDR3 nucleotide sequence: TGCGCCAGCAGCGGGGTTGCAGGATCCTACAATGAGCAGTTCTTC. Its protein is CASSGVAGSYNEQFF.